This record concerns one T cell receptor beta chain sequence. Its binding antigen is unknown. No per-base quality is available; no much larger clone lies one base away. From the cysteine through the phenylalanine, the CDR3 covers 17 amino acids. The DNA shown is the 51-base CDR3, in frame from base 1. The V end gives up 2 bases and the J end 5 bases, leaving 9 bases in the junction not matched to a gene. Sequences LGHNT (CDR1) and FRNRAP (CDR2) are obtained from the germline V gene. TCRbeta CDR3 regions were amplified from genomic DNA by means of the immunoSEQ Assay, a bias-controlled multiplex PCR. The authors' pipeline ran thus. Within the assay, amplification of reference gene primers was used to estimate how many nucleated cells each sample contained. Sequence reads were collapsed and filtered to measure the absolute abundance of every unique TCRbeta CDR3 rearrangement. For each sample, productive Simpson clonality was calculated by taking the square root of Simpson's diversity index across productive rearrangements. This is the immuneACCESS table as TCRdb keeps it, with only in-frame sequences that have V and J called. A part of the clones is gone; compared with another copy, unresolved V genes explain less than half, and the rest is unexplained. V and J calls and clone size are as listed in that table; D and trimming were resolved from the DNA. The table for this sample lists under 100,000 clones; about 85% of them were counted only once. The leading ten clones occupy approximately 2.8% of the sample.

The sample comes from a study of blood T cell repertoires in COVID-19 (dated by TCRdb to 2019 to 2021). As for the study more broadly: Samples from collaborators originated in the United States, Italy and Spain and spanned both the acute and convalescent phases of COVID-19. A freely available public database, intended as a resource for researchers studying the immune response to SARS-CoV-2, is where the repertoires were released. Deeply sampled blood TCRbeta repertoires from subjects exposed to, actively infected with, or recovered from COVID-19 were included in the dataset. The prospective study material was composed of cDNA or gDNA derived from T cells, B-cell-depleted T cells, or PBMCs. Nearly every sample came with metadata listing a de-identified subject ID, COVID-19 status, age in years and sex. The samples were drawn from two sources: the first 160 participants of the ongoing ImmuneRACE study, and 1,254 subjects contributed by 6 global collaborators. Where HLA class I and class II types were available, the types were taken from metadata supplied by the sample provider, not from assay-based typing.

In Seattle, one collaborating source enrolled patients while the infection was active and tracked those patients longitudinally over the course of disease. Each collaborating institution followed its own protocols to collect whole blood in K2EDTA tubes. For TCRbeta analysis, collaborators shipped samples as frozen whole blood, isolated PBMCs, or DNA extracted from either of those sample types. The study at large found these results: The quantity of clinical and demographic metadata differed by source and by participant and was supplied without curation.

The sequence was obtained from a woman over 75 with COVID-19, enrolled during active disease. The rearrangement joined TRBV12-5 to TRBJ1-5, with 10 middle bases fitting TRBD1. Sequenced: peripheral blood. For the CDR3, the sequence is CASGLLTGGYGDQPQHF. At the DNA level, the sequence is TGTGCTAGTGGTTTGCTGACAGGGGGCTATGGGGATCAGCCCCAGCATTTT.